This passage covers 12 T cell receptor beta chains from one sample sequenced in a study of cytomegalovirus exposure and HLA in healthy donors. The PCR made use of 60 Vbeta and 13 Jbeta primers. Method: immunoSEQ multiplex PCR; TCRdb's copy keeps in-frame clones and lacks some. The table includes around 140,000 clones, under 70% detected once. The source material was PBMCs. These receptors were taken from a woman aged 60-75 years in good health and CMV-seronegative.

This clone was counted a few times. The chain carries TRBV6-1 and TRBJ2-7; D gene ambiguous. The germline V gene encodes CDR1 MNHNS and CDR2 SASEGT. The CDR3 runs 15 residues. Trimming took off 1 base at V and 2 bases at J, with 12 bases between the two ends. The CDR3 protein is CASSEVSARTYEQYF. The DNA for the CDR3 is TGTGCCAGCAGTGAAGTCTCAGCCAGGACCTACGAGCAGTACTTC.

This chain uses TRBV7-2 with TRBJ1-3, with 7 nucleotides matching TRBD1. The germline CDR1 and CDR2 sequences are SGHTA and FQGNSA. The CDR3 spans 15 residues. J gave up 4 bases and V 0 bases, and 3 bases lay outside the gene matches. CDR3 region: CASSLAGGSGNTIYF. CDR3 nucleotide sequence: TGTGCCAGCAGCTTAGCAGGGGGCTCGGGAAACACCATATATTTT.

This clone was recorded a few times. V usage is TRBV5-1 and J usage is TRBJ2-1; 10 bases agree with TRBD1. This CDR3 is built from 16 residues. With V trimmed by 4 bases and J by 6 bases, 10 bases remained unmatched. Germline values: CDR1 SGHRS, CDR2 YFSETQ. This chain's CDR3 is CASSPPGQGPPNEQFF. The DNA for the CDR3 is TGCGCCAGCAGCCCCCCGGGACAGGGGCCCCCCAATGAGCAGTTCTTC.

The rearrangement uses TRBV7-9 and TRBJ2-5, with D maybe TRBD2 (6 bases). The CDR3 totals 15 residues. The germline V and J ends were trimmed by 6 bases and 5 bases, with 19 bases remaining between them. Looked up from germline, CDR1 is SEHNR and CDR2 is FQNEAQ (reference sequence). CDR3 in amino acids: CASSGPREVGETQYF. The DNA for the CDR3 is TGTGCCAGCAGTGGACCTAGGGAGGTTGGGGAGACCCAGTACTTC.

DNA of the CDR3: TGTGCCAGCAGATTGGACAGTAGGGGCTATGGCTACACCTTC. Protein sequence: CASRLDSRGYGYTF. The genes are TRBV28 and TRBJ1-2; D may be TRBD1 (6 bases). The CDR3 is 14 amino acids. Trimming took off 6 bases at V and 4 bases at J, with 15 bases between the two ends. The germline CDR1 and CDR2 sequences are MDHEN and SYDVKM.

This chain uses TRBV2 with TRBJ2-1; TRBD1 might be the D (5 bases). V dropped 6 bases and J dropped 2 bases, with 11 bases sitting between them. The CDR3 sequence is 14 residues long. Germline loops: CDR1 SNHLY, CDR2 FYNNEI. CDR3: CASRDQGAYNEQFF. The CDR3 region has the DNA TGTGCCAGCAGGGATCAGGGTGCCTACAATGAGCAGTTCTTC.

The V call is TRBV5-6, the J call TRBJ1-1, with D maybe TRBD1 (6 bases). Trimming removed 5 bases from V and 10 bases from J, with 18 bases in between. CDR1 and CDR2 from the germline V gene are SGHDT and YYEEEE. This CDR3 has 13 amino acids. CDR3 nucleotides: TGTGCCAGCAGGAGGTCAGGGGCTCTCGCAGCTTTCTTT. Amino acid sequence: CASRRSGALAAFF. The full variable domain, rest sourced from reference TRBV5-6 and TRBJ1-1, is DAGVTQSPTHLIKTRGQQVTLRCSPKSGHDTVSWYQQALGQGPQFIFQYYEEEERQRGNFPDRFSGHQFPNYSSELNVNALLLGDSALYLCASRRSGALAAFFGQGTRLTVV.

The chain combines TRBV29-1 with TRBJ2-1; 8 positions match TRBD1. V was pared by 3 bases and J by 4 bases, with 2 bases of the junction left unmatched. The germline CDR1 and CDR2 sequences are SQVTM and ANQGSEA. CDR3 length: 13 amino acids. The CDR3 here is CSVDGTGYNEQFF. The CDR3 nucleotides read TGCAGCGTTGATGGGACAGGATACAATGAGCAGTTCTTC.

There are a few counts of this clone. The V and J genes are TRBV4-3 and TRBJ1-4, with D maybe TRBD1 (5 bases). The ends were cut back, 1 base at V and 8 bases at J, with 14 bases in the middle. The germline V gene has CDR1 LGHNA and CDR2 YSLEER. The CDR3 is 15 residues long. CDR3 nucleotides: TGCGCCAGCAGCCAAGGGTCAGGGCAGCTAGAAAAACTGTTTTTT. As protein: CASSQGSGQLEKLFF.

The CDR3 DNA reads as TGCGCCAGCAGCGACAGTTCTGGAAACACCATATATTTT. Translated: CASSDSSGNTIYF. The chain has TRBV5-1 and TRBJ1-3, with D tentatively TRBD1 (5 bases). Germline V gene data show CDR1 as SGHRS and CDR2 as YFSETQ. Trimming shortened V by 4 bases and J by 1 base, and 6 bases separated the two germline ends. This CDR3 has 13 amino acids. The full variable domain, its missing parts supplied by reference TRBV5-1 and TRBJ1-3, is KAGVTQTPRYLIKTRGQQVTLSCSPISGHRSVSWYQQTPGQGLQFLFEYFSETQRNKGNFPGRFSGRQFSNSRSEMNVSTLELGDSALYLCASSDSSGNTIYFGEGSWLTVV.

Only a few counts were recorded for this clone. The gene calls are TRBV5-1 and TRBJ2-5, with 16 nucleotides matching TRBD2. This CDR3 has 16 residues. V dropped 4 bases and J dropped 5; count of bases not matched to a gene: 5. Germline CDR1 reads SGHRS; CDR2 reads YFSETQ. The DNA for the CDR3 is TGCGCCAGCAGCCACGGGACTAGCGGGAGGGGTGAGACCCAGTACTTC. It translates to CASSHGTSGRGETQYF.

This chain uses TRBV2 with TRBJ2-3; 8 bases line up with TRBD2. V was pared by 2 bases and J by 0 bases, with 13 bases of the junction left unmatched. The CDR3 runs 19 residues. Germline V gene lookup returns CDR1 SNHLY and CDR2 FYNNEI. The CDR3 is CASSERVAGTPPSTDTQYF. CDR3 in DNA: TGTGCCAGCAGTGAACGGGTAGCGGGGACGCCTCCTAGCACAGATACGCAGTATTTT.